The 32 T cell receptor beta chains below were found in one sample sequenced in a study of blood T cell repertoires in COVID-19 (dated by TCRdb to 2020 to 2022). Preparation of the library involved the immunoSEQ multiplex PCR assay. The clones in this table, taken by TCRdb from immuneACCESS, are in-frame only. Not every clone is retained; where verified, under half of the shortfall comes from an unresolved V gene, and the cause of the rest is unknown. This sample comprises just under 350,000 clones, about 90% of them detected only once. Clones ranked in the top ten supply less than 3.5% of the sample. The sample was peripheral blood. The receptors originated from a woman in her late teens or twenties who had recovered from COVID-19.

The rearrangement uses TRBV11-3 and TRBJ2-1; TRBD2 matches at 11 bases. The trim removed 4 bases at V and 0 bases at J, leaving 5 bases unmatched. The V gene's germline CDR1 is SGHNT and CDR2 YENEEA. CDR3 length equals 17 residues. As DNA, the CDR3 is TGTGCCAGCAGCTCGACTAGCGGGATGGGCTCCTACAATGAGCAGTTCTTC. Translated: CASSSTSGMGSYNEQFF.

This clone is a singleton in its sample. The V call is TRBV7-9, the J call TRBJ2-3, with D uncertain. The CDR3 has 11 amino acids. The germline gives CDR1 SEHNR, CDR2 FQNEAQ (reference sequence). V was cut by 6 bases and J by 6 bases, with 7 bases left in between. The CDR3 is CASRLADTQYF. The CDR3 nucleotides are TGTGCCAGCAGACTCGCGGATACGCAGTATTTT.

The chain combines TRBV5-1 with TRBJ1-6, with 11 bases fitting TRBD1. Trimming removed 0 bases from V and 9 bases from J; junction bases left unmatched: 2. The germline V gene encodes CDR1 SGHRS and CDR2 YFSETQ. This CDR3 region has 15 residues. The CDR3 here is CASSLGTGGSSPLHF. CDR3 bases: TGCGCCAGCAGCTTGGGGACAGGGGGCAGTTCACCCCTCCACTTT.

The chain combines TRBV19 with TRBJ2-3; TRBD1 matches at 7 bases. The CDR3 covers 14 residues. Germline V gene data show CDR1 as LNHDA and CDR2 as SQIVND (reference sequence). V lost 2 bases and J lost 7; bases outside the gene matches: 6. In DNA, the CDR3 is TGTGCCAGTAGTATACAGGGGGTTCGGAATACGCAGTATTTT. As protein: CASSIQGVRNTQYF. Complete variable domain (other parts from reference TRBV19 and TRBJ2-3): DGGITQSPKYLFRKEGQNVTLSCEQNLNHDAMYWYRQDPGQGLRLIYYSQIVNDFQKGDIAEGYSVSREKKESFPLTVTSAQKNPTAFYLCASSIQGVRNTQYFGPGTRLTVL.

The genes are TRBV30 and TRBJ2-1; no firm D call. The V and J ends lost 2 bases and 0 bases respectively, with 14 bases between them. The germline V gene has CDR1 GTSNPN and CDR2 SVGIG (reference sequence). This CDR3 comprises 16 residues. The CDR3 here is CAWSLKRGSSYNEQFF. CDR3 bases: TGTGCCTGGAGTCTCAAGCGCGGCAGCTCCTACAATGAGCAGTTCTTC.

J is TRBJ2-1 and V is TRBV7-6, with 11 bases that match TRBD2. Germline-derived CDR1 and CDR2 are SGHVS and FNYEAQ. The CDR3 extends over 16 amino acids. V shed 5 bases, J shed 6 bases, and the junction held 9 bases outside the gene matches. The CDR3 region is CASSPRLAGRGNEQFF. The CDR3 region has the DNA TGTGCCAGCAGCCCCCGACTAGCGGGGCGGGGCAATGAGCAGTTCTTC. The full variable domain, completed using reference TRBV7-6 and TRBJ2-1, is GAGVSQSPRYKVTKRGQDVALRCDPISGHVSLYWYRQALGQGPEFLTYFNYEAQQDKSGLPNDRFSAERPEGSISTLTIQRTEQRDSAMYRCASSPRLAGRGNEQFFGPGTRLTVL.

Comment on this clone: Other DNA sequences in the same sample also yield this CDR3. V and J are TRBV9 and TRBJ2-3; 7 bases match TRBD2. CDR1 is SGDLS and CDR2 is YYNGEE in the germline V gene. J was trimmed by 3 bases and V by 2 bases; bases with no gene match: 6. This CDR3 contains 15 residues. CDR3 bases: TGTGCCAGCAGCGTGGCGGGAGTAAGGACAGATACGCAGTATTTT. Its protein product is CASSVAGVRTDTQYF.

The rearrangement joins TRBV28 to TRBJ1-1; D perhaps matches TRBD1 (6 bases). The V end lost 6 bases, the J end lost 4 bases, and 12 bases lay between the germline ends. CDR1 is MDHEN, CDR2 SYDVKM, per germline. The CDR3 has 13 residues. CDR3 loop: CASSVGASTEAFF. In DNA, the CDR3 is TGTGCCAGCAGCGTGGGGGCGAGCACTGAAGCTTTCTTT.

In this sample, this clone turned up once. This sequence joins TRBV7-9 and TRBJ2-4, with a weak D call TRBD2 (5 bases). The CDR3 loop spans 14 amino acids. V lost 5 bases to trimming and J lost 3 bases, with 11 bases between them. CDR1 SEHNR and CDR2 FQNEAQ come from the germline V gene (reference sequence). CDR3 DNA sequence: TGTGCCAGCAGCGATGTCCGGGACAAAAACATTCAGTACTTC. This gives the protein CASSDVRDKNIQYF.

J is TRBJ2-2 and V is TRBV11-2, with D perhaps TRBD2 (6 bases). This CDR3 is 13 amino acids long. Trimming cost V 4 bases and J 6 bases, with 9 bases left between them. The germline V gene encodes CDR1 SGHAT and CDR2 FQNNGV. This CDR3 reads CASSSPSAGELFF. The CDR3 DNA is TGTGCCAGCAGCTCCCCTAGCGCCGGGGAGCTGTTTTTT.

The table lists this clone with a few counts. An end of the junction does not agree with germline; a read error may underlie this. This chain links TRBV11-2 with TRBJ2-7, with a possible D match to TRBD1 (5 bases). From germline, CDR1 is SGHAT and CDR2 FQNNGV. The CDR3 length is 9 residues. The CDR3 spells CASSPPTDF. DNA of the CDR3: TGTGCCAGCAGCCCACCGACAGATTTC. Full variable domain (remainder filled in from reference TRBV11-2 and TRBJ2-7): EAGVAQSPRYKIIEKRQSVAFWCNPISGHATLYWYQQILGQGPKLLIQFQNNGVVDDSQLPKDRFSAERLKGVDSTLKIQPAKLEDSAVYLCASSPPTDFGPGTRLTVT.

This chain uses TRBV19 with TRBJ1-4; D perhaps matches TRBD1 (6 bases). Germline CDR1 reads LNHDA; CDR2 reads SQIVND (reference sequence). Trimming stripped 5 bases from V and 7 bases from J, with 11 bases between. CDR3 length equals 13 residues. The CDR3 bases are TGTGCCAGTAGTGGAGGGGGGGTTGAAAAACTGTTTTTT. Its translation is CASSGGGVEKLFF.

Only one count was recorded for this clone. CDR3 DNA sequence: TGTGCCAGCAGTAACCGGCCGGGATCGTACAATGAGCAGTTCTTC. This gives the protein CASSNRPGSYNEQFF. The chain employs TRBV6-5 and TRBJ2-1; weak D call: TRBD2 (5 bases). CDR3 size: 15 residues. CDR1 MNHEY and CDR2 SVGAGI come from the germline V gene. The V end was cut by 5 bases, the J end by 4 bases, with 15 bases between.

The CDR3 bases are TGCGCCAGCAGGGAGGACAGGAACTATGGCTACACCTTC. This gives the protein CASREDRNYGYTF. V and J are TRBV5-1 and TRBJ1-2; 7 bases are a match to TRBD1. Germline V gene lookup returns CDR1 SGHRS and CDR2 YFSETQ. The trim removed 5 bases at V and 2 bases at J, leaving 3 bases unmatched. The CDR3 covers 13 residues.

J is TRBJ1-2 and V is TRBV9; 9 bases are shared with TRBD1. J was trimmed by 1 base and V by 3 bases; bases with no gene match: 4. Per the germline V gene, CDR1 is SGDLS and CDR2 is YYNGEE. The CDR3 totals 15 residues. CDR3 nucleotides: TGTGCCAGCAGCGCTTGGGACAGGGATAACTATGGCTACACCTTC. This gives the protein CASSAWDRDNYGYTF.

The gene calls are TRBV7-2 and TRBJ2-7, with 7 bases that match TRBD1. V trimming: 5 bases; J trimming: 7 bases; junction bases outside the gene matches: 8. The germline CDR1 and CDR2 sequences are SGHTA and FQGNSA. The CDR3 has 13 amino acids. The CDR3 bases are TGTGCCAGCAGCCTCCGACAGGGCAGTGAGCAGTACGTC. This translates into CASSLRQGSEQYV.

V is TRBV28 and J is TRBJ2-7; 11 bases match TRBD2. The trim removed 5 bases at V and 3 bases at J, leaving 12 bases unmatched. The CDR3 extends over 17 amino acids. Germline values: CDR1 MDHEN, CDR2 SYDVKM. CDR3 DNA: TGTGCCAGCAGTCCCAATACGGGGGGACTAGCGGACTACGAGCAGTACGTC. It yields the protein CASSPNTGGLADYEQYV.

The J gene is TRBJ1-2, the V gene TRBV2, with D tentatively TRBD1 (5 bases). CDR1 SNHLY and CDR2 FYNNEI come from the germline V gene. The CDR3 is 13 residues long. The V and J ends lost 4 bases and 6 bases respectively, with 12 bases between them. The CDR3 DNA follows: TGTGCCAGCAGTGTGCGGGGGAGGCATGGCTACACCTTC. Translation gives CASSVRGRHGYTF. Together with reference TRBV2 and TRBJ1-2, the CDR3 gives the full variable domain: EPEVTQTPSHQVTQMGQEVILRCVPISNHLYFYWYRQILGQKVEFLVSFYNNEISEKSEIFDDQFSVERPDGSNFTLKIRSTKLEDSAMYFCASSVRGRHGYTFGSGTRLTVV.

This chain connects TRBV2 to TRBJ1-1, with TRBD1 matching 7 bases. CDR1 is SNHLY, CDR2 FYNNEI, per germline. This CDR3 region has 15 residues. Trimming removed 6 bases from V and 3 bases from J; junction bases left unmatched: 10. In nucleotides, the CDR3 is TGTGCCAGCAGCGACAGGGAATGGGCGTACACTGAAGCTTTCTTT. Translation: CASSDREWAYTEAFF.

The V call is TRBV7-2, the J call TRBJ2-3; TRBD2 aligns across 13 bases. CDR1 is SGHTA and CDR2 is FQGNSA in the germline V gene. The CDR3 spans 17 residues. The J segment lost 2 bases and the V segment lost 5 bases, leaving 7 bases of the junction unmatched. CDR3 in DNA: TGTGCCAGCAGCACGAGACTAGCGGGAGGACACACAGATACGCAGTATTTT. Its translation is CASSTRLAGGHTDTQYF.

This clone was counted only a few times. V is TRBV5-1 and J is TRBJ1-3; a possible D gene is TRBD1 (5 bases). The germline gives CDR1 SGHRS, CDR2 YFSETQ. This CDR3 has 16 residues. V gave up 4 bases and J gave up 0 bases, with 14 bases separating them. The CDR3 spells CASSAGLRNSGNTIYF. In nucleotides, the CDR3 is TGCGCCAGCAGCGCGGGACTTCGAAACTCTGGAAACACCATATATTTT.

This clone has only one observation. The DNA of the CDR3 is TGTGCCAGCAGTTACTCGGGGGGGCCGGAACCCAATGAGCAGTTCTTC. Translation gives CASSYSGGPEPNEQFF. The rearrangement uses TRBV6-5 and TRBJ2-1, with D perhaps TRBD2 (7 bases). V was trimmed by 0 bases and J by 6 bases, leaving 15 bases between them. The CDR3 is 16 residues long. CDR1 and CDR2 from the germline V gene are MNHEY and SVGAGI.

The chain couples TRBV5-4 to TRBJ2-5, with 7 bases aligning to TRBD1. Germline V CDR1 and CDR2: SGHNT, YYREEE (reference sequence). This CDR3 contains 13 residues. The trim removed 3 bases at V and 5 bases at J, leaving 4 bases unmatched. The CDR3 nucleotides are TGTGCCAGCAGCTCACGGGACAGCGAGACCCAGTACTTC. Its translation: CASSSRDSETQYF.

The CDR3 reads CATKKSGSSQETQYF. The DNA for the CDR3 is TGCGCCACCAAAAAGAGCGGATCCTCACAAGAGACCCAGTACTTC. The V and J genes are TRBV5-1 and TRBJ2-5, with D perhaps matching TRBD2 (5 bases). The CDR3 sequence is 15 residues long. The V end was cut by 9 bases, the J end by 2 bases, with 20 bases between. The germline CDR1 and CDR2 sequences are SGHRS and YFSETQ.

The rearrangement joins TRBV6-2 or TRBV6-3 to TRBJ2-7, with D possibly being TRBD2 (5 bases). Trimming removed 0 bases from V and 6 bases from J, with 15 bases in between. The CDR3 sequence is 15 residues long. The germline CDR1 and CDR2 sequences are MNHEY and SVGEGT. As DNA, the CDR3 is TGTGCCAGCAGTTACTCACCGGGCCTGGACTCCGAGCAGTACGTC. The encoded protein is CASSYSPGLDSEQYV.

V gene TRBV5-1 combines with J gene TRBJ2-3, with D possibly matching TRBD1 (5 bases). The germline V gene has CDR1 SGHRS and CDR2 YFSETQ. The CDR3 has 14 residues. V was pared by 10 bases and J by 2 bases, with 17 bases between. CDR3 nucleotides: TGCGCCTCAGCGATGACAGTTCTCACAGATACGCAGTATTTT. This encodes CASAMTVLTDTQYF.

This clone was detected a few times. V is TRBV2 and J is TRBJ1-5, with D maybe TRBD1 (6 bases). Germline V gene data show CDR1 as SNHLY and CDR2 as FYNNEI. The CDR3 extends over 13 amino acids. The V gene lost 10 bases and the J gene lost 6 bases, with 16 bases spanning the gap. Written as DNA, the CDR3 is TGTGCCACGAAAGGGGGTGATGGTCAGCCCCAGCATTTT. It encodes CATKGGDGQPQHF.

This chain uses TRBV5-4 with TRBJ1-2; D is possibly TRBD1 (6 bases). The germline V gene encodes CDR1 SGHNT and CDR2 YYREEE (reference sequence). Trimming left V 2 bases short and J 5 bases short, with 13 bases between. The CDR3 covers 14 residues. The CDR3 spells CASSLPTGGYGYTF. For the CDR3, the DNA is TGTGCCAGCAGCTTACCGACAGGAGGATATGGCTACACCTTC.

The chain has TRBV11-2 and TRBJ1-1; D ambiguous. Trimming shortened V by 6 bases and J by 1 base, and 18 bases separated the two germline ends. Per germline, CDR1 SGHAT and CDR2 FQNNGV. CDR3 size: 16 residues. The CDR3 sequence is CASSSSRVRRNTEAFF. CDR3 coding DNA: TGTGCCAGCAGTTCTTCACGGGTACGGCGGAACACTGAAGCTTTCTTT.

This rearrangement joins TRBV11-3 to TRBJ2-1; 11 bases agree with TRBD2. The J segment lost 0 bases and the V segment lost 6 bases, leaving 4 bases of the junction unmatched. The germline gives CDR1 SGHNT, CDR2 YENEEA. This CDR3 spans 16 amino acids. CDR3 bases: TGTGCCAGCAGTTTGACTAGCGGGGCCTCCTACAATGAGCAGTTCTTC. Its protein product is CASSLTSGASYNEQFF. The full variable domain, completed using reference TRBV11-3 and TRBJ2-1, is EAGVVQSPRYKIIEKKQPVAFWCNPISGHNTLYWYLQNLGQGPELLIRYENEEAVDDSQLPKDRFSAERLKGVDSTLKIQPAELGDSAVYLCASSLTSGASYNEQFFGPGTRLTVL.

The chain carries TRBV3-1 (or the pseudogene TRBV3-2) and TRBJ2-7; TRBD2 aligns across 12 bases. Germline CDR1 LGHDT, CDR2 YNNKEL (reference sequence). V gave up 2 bases and J gave up 3 bases; unmatched junction bases: 8. This CDR3 contains 17 residues. The CDR3, as DNA: TGTGCCAGCAGCCAACGGGTAGGACTAGCGGGATACTACGAGCAGTACGTC. It is translated as CASSQRVGLAGYYEQYV.

This chain joins TRBV10-2 and TRBJ2-7, with D possibly matching TRBD2 (5 bases). This CDR3 contains 12 residues. The V gene lost 10 bases and the J gene lost 3 bases, with 13 bases spanning the gap. Germline V gives CDR1 WSHSY, CDR2 SAAADI. The DNA of the CDR3 is TGCGCCAACCATAGACTAAACTACGAGCAGTACGTC. The encoded protein is CANHRLNYEQYV.